The 18 T cell receptor beta chains presented below share a single source sample, sequenced in a study of blood T cell repertoires in COVID-19. The table came from immunoSEQ multiplex PCR; TCRdb's copy has only in-frame clones and leaves some out. Of about 400,000 clones in the sample, nearly 90% are singletons; the top ten hold roughly 1.8%. Sequenced material: PBMCs or T cells enriched from blood (not recorded which). All receptors come from a woman younger than 30 with acute COVID-19.

The V gene is TRBV11-2, the J gene TRBJ2-7; TRBD1 agrees at 8 bases. Germline assignment: CDR1 SGHAT and CDR2 FQNNGV. This CDR3 contains 13 residues. V lost 6 bases to trimming and J lost 3 bases; unmatched junction nucleotides: 4. This CDR3 reads CASSFDRGYEQYF. The CDR3 DNA follows: TGTGCCAGCAGTTTTGACAGGGGCTACGAGCAGTACTTC. Looking up the rest from reference TRBV11-2 and TRBJ2-7 gives the full variable domain: EAGVAQSPRYKIIEKRQSVAFWCNPISGHATLYWYQQILGQGPKLLIQFQNNGVVDDSQLPKDRFSAERLKGVDSTLKIQPAKLEDSAVYLCASSFDRGYEQYFGPGTRLTVT.

This chain uses TRBV3-1 (or the pseudogene TRBV3-2) with TRBJ2-5, with 10 bases that match TRBD1. CDR3 length: 14 residues. After removal of 4 bases from V and 4 bases from J, the junction contained 3 bases not matched to a gene. Germline V gene sequence: CDR1 LGHDT, CDR2 YNNKEL (reference sequence). CDR3 sequence: CASSPDRGAETQYF. The CDR3 nucleotides read TGTGCCAGCAGCCCGGACAGGGGGGCAGAGACCCAGTACTTC.

The V and J genes are TRBV11-2 and TRBJ2-5; the D is unclear. The CDR3 consists of 14 residues. The V and J ends lost 1 base and 2 bases respectively, with 8 bases between them. Germline CDR1 and CDR2: SGHAT and FQNNGV. Here the CDR3 reads CASSLGVFQETQYF. CDR3 bases: TGTGCCAGCAGCTTAGGAGTCTTTCAAGAGACCCAGTACTTC.

This sequence joins TRBV29-1 and TRBJ1-1, with D tentatively TRBD1 (5 bases). The length of the CDR3 is 13 residues. Looked up from germline, CDR1 is SQVTM and CDR2 is ANQGSEA. V was pared by 8 bases and J by 2 bases, with 15 bases between. The CDR3 sequence is CSLYERGNTEAFF. The CDR3 nucleotides read TGCAGCCTGTACGAAAGGGGCAACACTGAAGCTTTCTTT.

This clone showed up just once. The chain combines TRBV10-1 with TRBJ2-7; 10 positions match TRBD1. The CDR3 contains 15 residues. Trimming removed 0 bases from V and 4 bases from J; junction bases left unmatched: 3. Germline V gives CDR1 WNHNN, CDR2 SYGVQD (reference sequence). This CDR3 reads CASSESGTGVYEQYF. The DNA for the CDR3 is TGCGCCAGCAGTGAGTCCGGGACAGGGGTATACGAGCAGTACTTC.

The sample holds one count of this clone. The chain carries TRBV27 and TRBJ1-5; D is ambiguous. Germline values: CDR1 MNHEY, CDR2 SMNVEV (reference sequence). The CDR3 has 16 amino acids. V dropped 10 bases and J dropped 5 bases, with 24 bases sitting between them. CDR3 DNA sequence: TGTGCCACCAGACACATAAGCGGAGGAAGAGATCAGCCCCAGCATTTT. Protein sequence: CATRHISGGRDQPQHF.

The chain links TRBV7-2 to TRBJ1-1; no firm D call. Germline CDR1 SGHTA, CDR2 FQGNSA. The V gene lost 2 bases and the J gene lost 5 bases, with 9 bases spanning the gap. The CDR3 contains 13 residues. This CDR3 reads CASSLYGGTEAFF. CDR3 in DNA: TGTGCCAGCAGCTTATATGGAGGGACTGAAGCTTTCTTT.

This clone has just one count. V is TRBV19 and J is TRBJ1-6; perhaps TRBD1 as D (5 bases). This CDR3 contains 17 residues. Trimming cost V 4 bases and J 9 bases, with 22 bases left between them. Germline CDR1 reads LNHDA; CDR2 reads SQIVND (reference sequence). This CDR3 is CASSTTGTGVLGSPLHF. For the CDR3, the DNA is TGTGCCAGTAGTACAACCGGGACGGGGGTCCTAGGTTCACCCCTCCACTTT.

The CDR3 here is CASSRGPVNEQFF. The CDR3 nucleotides read TGTGCCAGCAGCAGGGGGCCGGTCAATGAGCAGTTCTTC. The rearrangement uses TRBV16 and TRBJ2-1; 7 bases are a match to TRBD1. This CDR3 spans 13 amino acids. Looked up from germline, CDR1 is KGHSY and CDR2 is FQNENV. Trimming cost V 5 bases and J 6 bases; bases outside gene matches: 4. The full variable domain, its missing parts supplied by reference TRBV16 and TRBJ2-1, is GEEVAQTPKHLVRGEGQKAKLYCAPIKGHSYVFWYQQVLKNEFKFLISFQNENVFDETGMPKERFSAKCLPNSPCSLEIQATKLEDSAVYFCASSRGPVNEQFFGPGTRLTVL.

The V and J genes are TRBV11-2 and TRBJ1-2; tentatively, D is TRBD1 (5 bases). The CDR3 runs 16 residues. V lost 6 bases and J lost 0, with 17 bases in between. Looked up from germline, CDR1 is SGHAT and CDR2 is FQNNGV. This CDR3 is CASRQGRGDTNYGYTF. The CDR3 bases are TGTGCCAGCAGACAAGGCCGGGGGGATACTAACTATGGCTACACCTTC.

The chain recombines TRBV7-9 with TRBJ2-7; no reliable D call. CDR3 length: 14 residues. Trimming pared 3 bases from V and 3 bases from J, leaving 12 bases between. CDR1 is SEHNR, CDR2 FQNEAQ, per germline (reference sequence). In nucleotides, the CDR3 is TGTGCCAGCAGCTTTGCTACTCCCCTCTACGAGCAGTACTTC. Amino acids: CASSFATPLYEQYF.

The chain uses TRBV3-1 (or the pseudogene TRBV3-2) and TRBJ1-2; D gene unclear. CDR3 size: 13 residues. V lost 5 bases, J lost 6 bases, and 13 bases lay in between. CDR1 and CDR2 from the germline V gene are LGHDT and YNNKEL (reference sequence). CDR3 protein: CASSTAGRDGYTF. The DNA for the CDR3 is TGTGCCAGCAGCACAGCCGGGCGGGATGGCTACACCTTC.

The chain joins TRBV27 to TRBJ1-2; D unclear. Trimming took off 2 bases at V and 0 bases at J, with 10 bases between the two ends. The length of the CDR3 is 15 residues. CDR1 and CDR2 from the germline V gene are MNHEY and SMNVEV (reference sequence). The CDR3 sequence: CASSLVRGTNYGYTF. The CDR3 DNA sequence: TGTGCCAGCAGTTTAGTCCGGGGAACTAACTATGGCTACACCTTC.

CDR3 sequence reads: CASSLAEGASYGYTF. The DNA of the CDR3 is TGCGCCAGCAGCTTGGCCGAAGGAGCCAGCTATGGCTACACCTTC. This rearrangement joins TRBV5-1 to TRBJ1-2, with unresolved D. Trimming removed 0 bases from V and 4 bases from J, with 13 bases in between. The CDR3 consists of 15 residues. Germline CDR1 SGHRS, CDR2 YFSETQ.

A remark on this clone: The same CDR3 arises from other DNA sequences in this sample as well. This CDR3 reads CASGLGGYEQYF. CDR3 nucleotides: TGTGCTAGTGGCCTCGGGGGGTACGAGCAGTACTTC. J is TRBJ2-7 and V is TRBV12-5, with 7 bases aligning to TRBD2. The CDR3 loop spans 12 amino acids. Germline V gene sequence: CDR1 LGHNT, CDR2 FRNRAP. Losses at the gene ends were 6 bases for V and 4 bases for J; bases not matched to a gene: 3. Full variable domain (remainder filled in from reference TRBV12-5 and TRBJ2-7): DARVTQTPRHKVTEMGQEVTMRCQPILGHNTVFWYRQTMMQGLELLAYFRNRAPLDDSGMPKDRFSAEMPDATLATLKIQPSEPRDSAVYFCASGLGGYEQYFGPGTRLTVT.

The V call is TRBV5-1, the J call TRBJ1-3; 8 bases agree with TRBD1. Per germline, CDR1 SGHRS and CDR2 YFSETQ. V was clipped by 5 bases and J by 3 bases; unmatched bases: 7. This CDR3 comprises 15 residues. The CDR3 DNA reads TGCGCCAGCAGGGCAGAGACAGGGGTTGGAAACACCATATATTTT. Protein: CASRAETGVGNTIYF.

The chain couples TRBV4-2 to TRBJ2-1; tentatively, D is TRBD2 (5 bases). The CDR3 length is 20 residues. Trimming took off 0 bases at V and 0 bases at J, with 21 bases between the two ends. Germline V CDR1 and CDR2: LGHNA, YNFKEQ. The CDR3 reads CASSQELFVRGSTSYNEQFF. The CDR3 region has the DNA TGTGCCAGCAGCCAAGAGCTTTTTGTTCGGGGTAGTACCTCCTACAATGAGCAGTTCTTC.

Comments on this clone: Other DNA sequences in the same sample also yield this CDR3. The chain carries TRBV3-1 (or the pseudogene TRBV3-2) and TRBJ2-7; 7 bases are a match to TRBD1. Looked up from germline, CDR1 is LGHDT and CDR2 is YNNKEL (reference sequence). After removal of 3 bases from V and 9 bases from J, the junction contained 2 bases not matched to a gene. The CDR3 runs to 11 residues. The CDR3 is CASSQTGLQYF. The CDR3 nucleotides are TGTGCCAGCAGCCAGACAGGGTTGCAGTACTTC.